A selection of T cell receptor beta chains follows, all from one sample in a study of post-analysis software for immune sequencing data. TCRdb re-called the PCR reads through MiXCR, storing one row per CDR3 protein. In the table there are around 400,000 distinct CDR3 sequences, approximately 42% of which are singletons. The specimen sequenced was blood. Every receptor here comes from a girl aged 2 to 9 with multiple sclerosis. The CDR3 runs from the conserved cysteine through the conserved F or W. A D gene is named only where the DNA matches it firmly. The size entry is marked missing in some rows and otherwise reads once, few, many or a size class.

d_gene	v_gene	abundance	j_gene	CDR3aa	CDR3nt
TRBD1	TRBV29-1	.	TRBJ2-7	CSGPGQAYEQYF	TGCAGCGGGCCGGGACAGGCCTACGAGCAGTACTTC
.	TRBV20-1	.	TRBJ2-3	CSARVDGSSTDTQYF	TGCAGTGCTAGAGTCGACGGGTCGAGCACAGATACGCAGTATTTT
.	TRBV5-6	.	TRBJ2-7	CASSLEGLVADEQYF	TGTGCCAGCAGCTTGGAGGGTTTAGTGGCCGACGAGCAGTACTTC
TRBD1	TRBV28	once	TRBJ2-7	CASIQPGGYEQYF	TGTGCCAGCATCCAACCAGGGGGCTACGAGCAGTACTTC
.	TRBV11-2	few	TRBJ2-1	CASSSWDTSNEQFF	TGTGCCAGCAGCAGTTGGGACACTTCCAATGAGCAGTTCTTC
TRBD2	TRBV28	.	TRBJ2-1	CASSPGLAGGRNNEQFF	TGTGCCAGCAGTCCCGGACTAGCGGGGGGTCGGAACAATGAGCAGTTCTTC
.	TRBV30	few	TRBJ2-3	CAWGGSTDTQYF	TGTGCCTGGGGCGGTAGCACAGATACGCAGTATTTT
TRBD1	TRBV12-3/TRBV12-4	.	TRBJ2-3	CASSFDRVPLDTQYF	TGTGCCAGCAGTTTCGACAGGGTTCCCTTAGATACGCAGTATTTT
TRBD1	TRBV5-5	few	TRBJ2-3	CASSSGQTGPDTQYF	TGTGCCAGCAGCTCGGGACAGACGGGTCCAGATACGCAGTATTTT
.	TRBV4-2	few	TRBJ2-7	CASSPWPGYHKQYF	TGTGCCAGCAGCCCCTGGCCGGGTTACCACAAGCAGTACTTC
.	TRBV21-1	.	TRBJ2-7	CASGDRTYEQYF	TGTGCCAGCGGGGACAGGACGTACGAGCAGTACTTC
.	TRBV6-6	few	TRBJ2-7	CASTVRGGSYEQYF	TGTGCCAGCACCGTACGGGGTGGCTCCTACGAGCAGTACTTC
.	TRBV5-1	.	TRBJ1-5	CASRRGAVVGPQHF	TGCGCCAGCCGCCGTGGCGCCGTCGTGGGGCCCCAGCATTTT
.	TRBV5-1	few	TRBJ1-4	CASSPQQGSNEKLFF	TGCGCCAGCAGCCCACAACAGGGATCTAATGAAAAACTGTTTTTT
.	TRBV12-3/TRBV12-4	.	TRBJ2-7	CASSKKAGPYEQYF	TGTGCCAGCAGTAAAAAGGCGGGGCCCTACGAGCAGTACTTC
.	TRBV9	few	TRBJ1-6	CASSVGVKPNSPLHF	TGTGCCAGCAGCGTAGGAGTGAAGCCTAATTCACCCCTCCACTTT
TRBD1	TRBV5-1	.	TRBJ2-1	CASSSPGTVLNEQFF	TGCGCCAGCAGCTCCCCCGGGACAGTCTTAAATGAGCAGTTCTTC
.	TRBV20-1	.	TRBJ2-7	CSARDAQGGSVDEQYF	TGCAGTGCTAGAGATGCCCAGGGGGGGAGTGTTGACGAGCAGTACTTC
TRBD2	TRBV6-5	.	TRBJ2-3	CASSYSIPLRERADTQYF	TGTGCCAGCAGTTACTCGATACCCCTGCGGGAGAGGGCAGATACGCAGTATTTT
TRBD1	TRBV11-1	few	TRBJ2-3	CASSHTSGGGPDTQYF	TGTGCCAGCAGTCATACCTCAGGGGGTGGGCCAGATACGCAGTATTTT
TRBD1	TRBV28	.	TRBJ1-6	CASSPPTGDNSPLHF	TGTGCCAGCAGTCCCCCGACAGGGGATAATTCACCCCTCCACTTT
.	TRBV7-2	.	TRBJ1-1	CASRQGVLTEAFF	TGTGCCAGCAGACAGGGTGTTCTCACTGAAGCTTTCTTT
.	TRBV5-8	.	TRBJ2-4	CASSLGAGVRGDIQYF	TGTGCCAGCAGCCTGGGGGCGGGGGTACGGGGGGACATTCAGTACTTC
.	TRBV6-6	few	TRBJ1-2	CASSYSQGPVNYGYTF	TGTGCCAGCAGTTACTCCCAGGGCCCCGTTAACTATGGCTACACCTTC
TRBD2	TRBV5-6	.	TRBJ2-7	CASSFTSGTESSYEQYF	TGTGCCAGCAGCTTTACTAGCGGGACCGAGAGCTCCTACGAGCAGTACTTC
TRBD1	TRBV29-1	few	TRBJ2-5	CSVERGTGGEETQYF	TGCAGCGTTGAACGTGGGACAGGGGGTGAAGAGACCCAGTACTTC
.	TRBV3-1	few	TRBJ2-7	CASSRQSSYNEQYF	TGTGCCAGCAGCCGGCAGAGCTCCTACAATGAGCAGTACTTC
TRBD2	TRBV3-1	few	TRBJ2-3	CASSLGTSGDTDTQYF	TGTGCCAGCAGCCTTGGGACTAGCGGGGACACAGATACGCAGTATTTT
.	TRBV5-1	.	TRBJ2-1	CASSLGRGGLRNEQFF	TGCGCCAGCAGCTTGGGCCGAGGGGGACTCCGTAATGAGCAGTTCTTC
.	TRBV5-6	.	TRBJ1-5	CASSLRANQPQHF	TGTGCCAGCAGCTTGAGGGCCAATCAGCCCCAGCATTTT
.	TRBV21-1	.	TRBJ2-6	CASSKGASPPSGANVLTF	TGTGCCAGCAGCAAAGGGGCCAGTCCCCCGTCTGGGGCCAACGTCCTGACTTTC
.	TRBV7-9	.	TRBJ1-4	CASSPAGGFNEKLFF	TGTGCCAGCAGCCCCGCAGGTGGTTTTAATGAAAAACTGTTTTTT
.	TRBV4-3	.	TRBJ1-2	CASSQDQGAGNYGYTF	TGCGCCAGCAGCCAAGATCAAGGGGCCGGTAACTATGGCTACACCTTC
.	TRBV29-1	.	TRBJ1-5	CSVVVGTNNQPQHF	TGCAGCGTTGTTGTGGGGACCAACAATCAGCCCCAGCATTTT
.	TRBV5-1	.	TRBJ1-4	CASSGFQGGREKLFF	TGCGCCAGCAGCGGGTTTCAGGGTGGACGAGAAAAACTGTTTTTT
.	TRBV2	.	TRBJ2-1	CASSETGIEQFF	TGTGCCAGCAGTGAGACAGGTATTGAGCAGTTCTTC
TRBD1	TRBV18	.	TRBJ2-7	CASSPTGDEQYF	TGTGCCAGCAGTCCTACAGGGGACGAGCAGTACTTC
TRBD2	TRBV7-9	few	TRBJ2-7	CASSLIAGVRYEQYF	TGTGCCAGCAGCCTAATAGCGGGAGTCCGCTACGAGCAGTACTTC
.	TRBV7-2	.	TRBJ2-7	CASSRFYTRSAYEQYF	TGTGCCAGCAGCCGATTCTATACCCGGTCGGCCTACGAGCAGTACTTC
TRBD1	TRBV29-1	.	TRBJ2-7	CSVGQFYEQYF	TGCAGCGTGGGACAGTTTTACGAGCAGTACTTC
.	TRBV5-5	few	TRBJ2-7	CASSLTQGLTYEQYF	TGTGCCAGCAGCTTAACCCAGGGGCTTACCTACGAGCAGTACTTC
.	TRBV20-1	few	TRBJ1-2	CSASNFLGPYGYTF	TGCAGTGCTAGTAACTTTTTGGGGCCCTATGGCTACACCTTC